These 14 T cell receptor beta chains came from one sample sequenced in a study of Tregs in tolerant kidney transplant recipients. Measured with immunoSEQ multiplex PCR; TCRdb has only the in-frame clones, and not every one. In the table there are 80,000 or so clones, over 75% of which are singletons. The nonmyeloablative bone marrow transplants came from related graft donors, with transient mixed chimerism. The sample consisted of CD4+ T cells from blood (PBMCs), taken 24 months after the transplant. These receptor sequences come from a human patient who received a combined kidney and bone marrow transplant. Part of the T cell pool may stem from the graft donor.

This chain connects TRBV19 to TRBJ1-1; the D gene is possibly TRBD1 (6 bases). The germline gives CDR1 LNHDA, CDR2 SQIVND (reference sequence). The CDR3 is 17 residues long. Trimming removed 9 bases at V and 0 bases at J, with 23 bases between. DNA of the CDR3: TGTGCCAGCGTAAGTTACCGGGTGACAGGCCTGAACACTGAAGCTTTCTTT. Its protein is CASVSYRVTGLNTEAFF.

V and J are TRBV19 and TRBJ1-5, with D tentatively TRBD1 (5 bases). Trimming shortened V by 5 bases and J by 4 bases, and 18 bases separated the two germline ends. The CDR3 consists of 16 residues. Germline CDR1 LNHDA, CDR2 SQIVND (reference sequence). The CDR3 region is CASSPMAGQRNQPQHF. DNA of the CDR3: TGTGCCAGTAGTCCGATGGCAGGGCAAAGGAATCAGCCCCAGCATTTT.

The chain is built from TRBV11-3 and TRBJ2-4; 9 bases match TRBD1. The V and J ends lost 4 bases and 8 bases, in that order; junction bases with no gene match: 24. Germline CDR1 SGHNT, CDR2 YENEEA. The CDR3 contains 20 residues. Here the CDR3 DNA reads TGTGCCAGCAGCTCCTACTGGGACAGGGAAGGGCTAGCGGAGGGGGACATTCAGTACTTC. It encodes CASSSYWDREGLAEGDIQYF.

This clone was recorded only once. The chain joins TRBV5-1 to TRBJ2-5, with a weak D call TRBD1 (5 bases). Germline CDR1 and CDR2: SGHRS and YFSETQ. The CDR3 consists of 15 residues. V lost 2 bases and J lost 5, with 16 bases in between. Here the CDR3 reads CASSFRQKGDETQYF. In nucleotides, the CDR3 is TGCGCCAGCAGCTTTCGACAGAAGGGTGATGAGACCCAGTACTTC.

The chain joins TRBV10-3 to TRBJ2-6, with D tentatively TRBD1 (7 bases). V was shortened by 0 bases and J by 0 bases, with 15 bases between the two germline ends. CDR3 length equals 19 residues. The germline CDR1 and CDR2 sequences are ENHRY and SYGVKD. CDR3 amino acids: CAISESGPGGHSGANVLTF. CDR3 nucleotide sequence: TGTGCCATCAGTGAGTCTGGCCCAGGGGGGCACTCTGGGGCCAACGTCCTGACTTTC.

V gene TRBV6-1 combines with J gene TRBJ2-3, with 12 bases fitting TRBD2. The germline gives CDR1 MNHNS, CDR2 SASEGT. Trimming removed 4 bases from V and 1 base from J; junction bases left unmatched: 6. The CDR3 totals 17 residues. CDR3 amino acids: CASSVRLAGVGTDTQYF. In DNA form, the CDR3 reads TGTGCCAGCAGTGTCAGACTAGCGGGGGTCGGCACAGATACGCAGTATTTT.

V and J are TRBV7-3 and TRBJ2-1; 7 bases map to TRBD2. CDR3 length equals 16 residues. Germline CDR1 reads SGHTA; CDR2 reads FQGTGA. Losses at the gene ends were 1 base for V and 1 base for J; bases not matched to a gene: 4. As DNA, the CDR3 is TGTGCCAGCAGCTTAAGCCTAGCGGCTTCCTACAATGAGCAGTTCTTC. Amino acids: CASSLSLAASYNEQFF. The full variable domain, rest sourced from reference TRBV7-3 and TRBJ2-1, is GAGVSQTPSNKVTEKGKYVELRCDPISGHTALYWYRQSLGQGPEFLIYFQGTGAADDSGLPNDRFFAVRPEGSVSTLKIQRTERGDSAVYLCASSLSLAASYNEQFFGPGTRLTVL.

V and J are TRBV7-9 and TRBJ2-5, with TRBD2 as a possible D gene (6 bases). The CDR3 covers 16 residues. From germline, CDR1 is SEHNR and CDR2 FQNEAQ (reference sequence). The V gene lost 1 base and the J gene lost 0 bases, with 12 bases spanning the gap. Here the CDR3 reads CASSLGSSVYQETQYF. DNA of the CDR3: TGTGCCAGCAGCTTAGGGTCTAGCGTGTACCAAGAGACCCAGTACTTC. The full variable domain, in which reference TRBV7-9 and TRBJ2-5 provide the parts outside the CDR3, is DTGVSQNPRHKITKRGQNVTFRCDPISEHNRLYWYRQTLGQGPEFLTYFQNEAQLEKSRLLSDRFSAERPKGSFSTLEIQRTEQGDSAMYLCASSLGSSVYQETQYFGPGTRLLVL.

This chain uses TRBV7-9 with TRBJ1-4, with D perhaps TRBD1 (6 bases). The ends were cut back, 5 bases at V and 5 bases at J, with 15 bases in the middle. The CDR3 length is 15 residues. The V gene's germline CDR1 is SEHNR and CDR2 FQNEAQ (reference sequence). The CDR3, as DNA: TGTGCCAGCAGCCCCCACAGGGCAGCGAATGAAAAACTGTTTTTT. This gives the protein CASSPHRAANEKLFF.

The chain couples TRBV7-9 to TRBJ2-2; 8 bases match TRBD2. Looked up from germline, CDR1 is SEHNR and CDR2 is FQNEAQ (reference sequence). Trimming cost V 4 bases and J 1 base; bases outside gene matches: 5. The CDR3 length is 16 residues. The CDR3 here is CASSSLAGLNTGELFF. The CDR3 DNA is TGTGCCAGCAGCTCTTTAGCGGGACTGAACACCGGGGAGCTGTTTTTT.

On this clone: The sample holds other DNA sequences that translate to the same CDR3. The CDR3 DNA follows: TGTGCCAGCAGCCCCCGTATACAGGGGGCGAGGTCTAACTATGGCTACACCTTC. Translated, it gives CASSPRIQGARSNYGYTF. The V gene is TRBV9, the J gene TRBJ1-2, with TRBD1 identical over 9 bases. Germline V CDR1 and CDR2: SGDLS, YYNGEE. This CDR3 is built from 18 residues. V was clipped by 4 bases and J by 0 bases; unmatched bases: 13.

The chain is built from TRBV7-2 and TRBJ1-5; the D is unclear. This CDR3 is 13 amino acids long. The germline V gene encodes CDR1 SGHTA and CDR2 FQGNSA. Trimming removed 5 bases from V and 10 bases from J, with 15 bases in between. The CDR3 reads CASSPDTFSPQHF. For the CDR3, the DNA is TGTGCCAGCAGCCCAGACACTTTTTCCCCCCAGCATTTT.

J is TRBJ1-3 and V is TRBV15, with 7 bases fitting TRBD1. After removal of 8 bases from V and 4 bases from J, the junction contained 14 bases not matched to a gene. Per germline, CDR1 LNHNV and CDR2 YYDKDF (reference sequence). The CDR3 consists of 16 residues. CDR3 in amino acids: CATGQQGPSFGNTIYF. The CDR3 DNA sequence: TGTGCCACCGGTCAACAGGGGCCGTCCTTCGGAAACACCATATATTTT.

The CDR3 coding sequence is TGTGCCAGCAGCCTGGGGACAGGGAACACCGGGGAGCTGTTTTTT. Translation gives CASSLGTGNTGELFF. V usage is TRBV7-9 and J usage is TRBJ2-2; 8 bases align to TRBD1. The germline CDR1 and CDR2 sequences are SEHNR and FQNEAQ (reference sequence). The ends lost 5 bases at V and 1 base at J; junction bases unmatched: 3. The CDR3 loop spans 15 amino acids.